These 17 T cell receptor beta chains originate from one sample sequenced in a study of blood T cell repertoires in COVID-19. Profiled with immunoSEQ multiplex PCR; TCRdb holds only in-frame clones, not every one. The sample shows hundreds of thousands of clones, approximately 86% of them seen only once. Sequencing was carried out using peripheral blood. These receptors originate from a woman aged 30 to 39 with COVID-19, enrolled during active disease.

The V and J genes are TRBV28 and TRBJ2-7; TRBD2 agrees at 10 bases. Germline CDR1 MDHEN, CDR2 SYDVKM. V trimming: 2 bases; J trimming: 1 base; junction bases outside the gene matches: 5. The length of the CDR3 is 16 residues. The CDR3 region has the DNA TGTGCCAGCAGTTTAATCCTAGCGGGAGAGTCCTACGAGCAGTACTTC. This translates into CASSLILAGESYEQYF.

This clone came up a few times. The chain combines TRBV5-1 with TRBJ2-5, with 12 positions matching TRBD2. There are 16 residues in the CDR3. J gave up 5 bases and V 4 bases, and 9 bases lay outside the gene matches. CDR1 is SGHRS and CDR2 is YFSETQ in the germline V gene. CDR3 sequence (DNA): TGCGCCAGCAGCGCTAGCGGGGGGGCCGATATTGAGACCCAGTACTTC. This sequence encodes CASSASGGADIETQYF. Full variable domain (remainder filled in from reference TRBV5-1 and TRBJ2-5): KAGVTQTPRYLIKTRGQQVTLSCSPISGHRSVSWYQQTPGQGLQFLFEYFSETQRNKGNFPGRFSGRQFSNSRSEMNVSTLELGDSALYLCASSASGGADIETQYFGPGTRLLVL.

The V call is TRBV9, the J call TRBJ2-1; unclear D gene. Trimming left V 4 bases short and J 0 bases short, with 14 bases between. This CDR3 comprises 16 residues. CDR1 and CDR2 from the germline V gene are SGDLS and YYNGEE. CDR3 nucleotide sequence: TGTGCCAGCAGCCCCCATACTTGGAGCTCCTACAATGAGCAGTTCTTC. Its translation is CASSPHTWSSYNEQFF.

This chain uses TRBV29-1 with TRBJ2-7, with D perhaps TRBD2 (5 bases). The length of the CDR3 is 11 residues. V was cut by 4 bases and J by 6 bases, with 10 bases left in between. Germline values: CDR1 SQVTM, CDR2 ANQGSEA. This CDR3 reads CSVVEVSEQYF. CDR3 nucleotide sequence: TGCAGCGTTGTGGAGGTGTCCGAGCAGTACTTC.

The chain's CDR3 is CASRYTQGAKGTEAFF. CDR3 nucleotide sequence: TGTGCCAGCAGGTATACTCAGGGGGCGAAGGGCACTGAAGCTTTCTTT. The rearrangement links TRBV5-4 to TRBJ1-1; TRBD1 aligns across 8 bases. The CDR3 covers 16 residues. Trimming took 5 bases from V and 4 from J; bases not matched to a gene: 13. The germline V gene has CDR1 SGHNT and CDR2 YYREEE (reference sequence).

The J gene is TRBJ1-1, the V gene TRBV4-1; no clear D. The V and J ends lost 2 bases and 5 bases respectively, with 12 bases between them. The CDR3 loop spans 14 amino acids. In germline, CDR1 is MGHRA, CDR2 YSYEKL. The chain's CDR3 is CASSQLHSTTEAFF. In DNA form, the CDR3 reads TGCGCCAGCAGCCAACTACACAGCACGACTGAAGCTTTCTTT.

The V and J genes are TRBV9 and TRBJ2-2; 7 bases are shared with TRBD2. The trim removed 0 bases at V and 2 bases at J, leaving 13 bases unmatched. The germline V gene encodes CDR1 SGDLS and CDR2 YYNGEE. The CDR3 runs to 19 residues. CDR3 region: CASSVGIGRAIANTGELFF. The CDR3 DNA reads as TGTGCCAGCAGCGTAGGAATTGGGAGGGCGATCGCAAACACCGGGGAGCTGTTTTTT. The variable domain in full, completed from reference TRBV9 and TRBJ2-2, reads DSGVTQTPKHLITATGQRVTLRCSPRSGDLSVYWYQQSLDQGLQFLIQYYNGEERAKGNILERFSAQQFPDLHSELNLSSLELGDSALYFCASSVGIGRAIANTGELFFGEGSRLTVL.

The rearrangement links TRBV7-2 to TRBJ2-2; 10 nucleotides align to TRBD1. Germline V gives CDR1 SGHTA, CDR2 FQGNSA. This CDR3 has 15 amino acids. Trimming at V came to 6 bases and at J to 2 bases, leaving 3 bases not matched to a gene. The CDR3 protein is CASRRTGGNTGELFF. The CDR3 DNA sequence: TGTGCCAGCAGGCGGACAGGGGGAAACACCGGGGAGCTGTTTTTT.

The chain uses TRBV5-1 and TRBJ1-5; 8 bases are a match to TRBD1. This CDR3 spans 15 amino acids. The junction had 6 bases not matched to a gene; V was cut back by 0 bases and J by 7 bases. Germline CDR1 and CDR2: SGHRS and YFSETQ. CDR3 nucleotides: TGCGCCAGCAGCTTGGCCGGACAGGGTGGCCAGCCCCAGCATTTT. Encoded protein: CASSLAGQGGQPQHF.

The chain couples TRBV3-1 (or the pseudogene TRBV3-2) to TRBJ1-2, with TRBD1 matching 8 bases. The junction had 9 bases not matched to a gene; V was cut back by 1 base and J by 8 bases. Germline V gene lookup returns CDR1 LGHDT and CDR2 YNNKEL (reference sequence). The CDR3 is 15 residues long. The CDR3 protein is CASSQGRQGAWGYTF. The CDR3 DNA reads TGTGCCAGCAGCCAAGGGCGGCAGGGGGCGTGGGGCTACACCTTC.

The J gene is TRBJ2-2, the V gene TRBV2, with TRBD1 as a possible D gene (5 bases). Trimming took 4 bases from V and 2 from J, leaving 11 bases between them. Germline CDR1 reads SNHLY; CDR2 reads FYNNEI. This CDR3 has 15 amino acids. CDR3 in amino acids: CASSGPGLNTGELFF. The CDR3 DNA sequence: TGTGCCAGCAGTGGCCCAGGGCTAAACACCGGGGAGCTGTTTTTT.

About this clone: The identical CDR3 is also encoded by other nucleotide sequences in the sample. V and J are TRBV7-2 and TRBJ2-7; no clear D gene. CDR3 size: 12 residues. From germline, CDR1 is SGHTA and CDR2 FQGNSA. V shed 5 bases and J shed 1 base, with 6 bases lying between them. CDR3 amino acids: CASSPTSYEQYF. As DNA, the CDR3 is TGTGCCAGCAGCCCCACTTCCTACGAGCAGTACTTC.

This clone was recorded only once. CDR3 protein: CASIRDTQTHGYTF. In DNA form, the CDR3 reads TGTGCCAGCATACGGGACACCCAGACGCATGGCTACACCTTC. The V call is TRBV6-5, the J call TRBJ1-2; maybe TRBD1 (6 bases). This CDR3 spans 14 amino acids. Germline assignment: CDR1 MNHEY and CDR2 SVGAGI. Trimming stripped 7 bases from V and 6 bases from J, with 18 bases between.

The chain couples TRBV4-1 to TRBJ2-7, with D tentatively TRBD1 (6 bases). The germline V and J ends were trimmed by 0 bases and 1 base, with 16 bases remaining between them. The CDR3 runs 17 residues. From germline, CDR1 is MGHRA and CDR2 YSYEKL. Written as DNA, the CDR3 is TGCGCCAGCAGCCAAGACGGTACAGGCAGGGGATCCTACGAGCAGTACTTC. Protein sequence: CASSQDGTGRGSYEQYF.

The V and J genes are TRBV9 and TRBJ2-7; the match to TRBD1 covers 10 bases. V was pared by 4 bases and J by 5 bases, with 12 bases of the junction left unmatched. This CDR3 spans 16 amino acids. CDR1 is SGDLS, CDR2 YYNGEE, per germline. The CDR3 region has the DNA TGTGCCAGCAGCCCCCCGGGACAGGGGTTGAGCCACGAGCAGTACTTC. Encoded protein: CASSPPGQGLSHEQYF. The variable domain in full, with the rest retrieved from reference TRBV9 and TRBJ2-7, is DSGVTQTPKHLITATGQRVTLRCSPRSGDLSVYWYQQSLDQGLQFLIQYYNGEERAKGNILERFSAQQFPDLHSELNLSSLELGDSALYFCASSPPGQGLSHEQYFGPGTRLTVT.

The CDR3: CASSASRNEQFF. The DNA for the CDR3 is TGTGCCAGCAGCGCGAGTCGTAATGAGCAGTTCTTC. The V and J genes are TRBV7-6 and TRBJ2-1; D gene unclear. CDR3 length equals 12 residues. The V end lost 5 bases, the J end lost 7 bases, and 9 bases lay between the germline ends. Per the germline V gene, CDR1 is SGHVS and CDR2 is FNYEAQ. Full variable domain (remainder filled in from reference TRBV7-6 and TRBJ2-1): GAGVSQSPRYKVTKRGQDVALRCDPISGHVSLYWYRQALGQGPEFLTYFNYEAQQDKSGLPNDRFSAERPEGSISTLTIQRTEQRDSAMYRCASSASRNEQFFGPGTRLTVL.

The V call is TRBV4-2, the J call TRBJ2-5, with a possible D match to TRBD1 (5 bases). This CDR3 is 12 amino acids long. Trimming removed 2 bases from V and 5 bases from J, with 6 bases in between. The germline V gene encodes CDR1 LGHNA and CDR2 YNFKEQ. CDR3 region: CASSQKGETQYF. For the CDR3, the DNA is TGTGCCAGCAGCCAAAAGGGGGAGACCCAGTACTTC.